These 14 T cell receptor beta chains share one sample of origin, sequenced in a study of CD8+CD57+ T cells in acquired aplastic anemia. CDR3 and TCR beta VDJ profiling relied on genomic DNA as the template. From the reads, TCRdb called clonotypes with MiXCR, one entry per CDR3 protein. The sample lists about 200,000 distinct CDR3 sequences, around 32% occurring once. The sample consisted of sorted CD4+, CD8+, or CD8+CD57+ T cells (not recorded which) from PBMCs. The source of these receptors is a human donor in good health, serving as a control.

The chain links TRBV6-2 or TRBV6-3 to TRBJ2-7, with D possibly being TRBD1 (7 bases). This CDR3 contains 12 residues. Germline V CDR1 and CDR2: MNHEY, SVGEGT. V gave up 10 bases and J gave up 6 bases, with 16 bases separating them. The CDR3 nucleotides read TGTGCCACCGCGGGACAGCCTGGCGAGCAGTACTTC. Residues: CATAGQPGEQYF.

This clonotype was observed a handful of times. This chain links TRBV15 with TRBJ2-3; tentative D call: TRBD2 (5 bases). In germline, CDR1 is LNHNV, CDR2 YYDKDF (reference sequence). The CDR3 sequence is 15 residues long. The V end lost 0 bases, the J end lost 2 bases, and 9 bases lay between the germline ends. As DNA, the CDR3 is TGTGCCACCAGCAGAGATCGGGGTTACACAGATACGCAGTATTTT. Translating it yields CATSRDRGYTDTQYF. Filled out from reference TRBV15 and TRBJ2-3, the complete variable domain reads DAMVIQNPRYQVTQFGKPVTLSCSQTLNHNVMYWYQQKSSQAPKLLFHYYDKDFNNEADTPDNFQSRRPNTSFCFLDIRSPGLGDTAMYLCATSRDRGYTDTQYFGPGTRLTVL.

This chain joins TRBV27 and TRBJ1-2; D unresolved. In germline, CDR1 is MNHEY, CDR2 SMNVEV (reference sequence). V was shortened by 2 bases and J by 4 bases, with 20 bases between the two germline ends. This CDR3 is 17 amino acids long. The chain's CDR3 is CASSLSWNQEVPYGYTF. The DNA for the CDR3 is TGTGCCAGCAGTTTAAGTTGGAACCAGGAAGTTCCCTATGGCTACACCTTC.

This clonotype has just a few counts. CDR3 in amino acids: CASSLMPSGGARTGELFF. The DNA of the CDR3 is TGTGCCAGCAGCTTAATGCCTAGCGGGGGGGCTCGGACCGGGGAGCTGTTTTTT. This chain connects TRBV11-2 to TRBJ2-2; 12 nucleotides align to TRBD2. The V gene's germline CDR1 is SGHAT and CDR2 FQNNGV. The length of the CDR3 is 18 residues. The V segment lost 2 bases and the J segment 5 bases; nucleotides outside the gene matches: 9.

This clonotype has a count of ten or more. The chain employs TRBV15 and TRBJ1-4; TRBD1 might be the D (6 bases). The germline V gene has CDR1 LNHNV and CDR2 YYDKDF (reference sequence). V shed 2 bases and J shed 5 bases, with 9 bases lying between them. The CDR3 extends over 14 amino acids. CDR3 residues: CATSRYGQNEKLFF. Here the CDR3 DNA reads TGTGCCACCAGCAGATACGGACAGAATGAAAAACTGTTTTTT.

This chain connects TRBV7-2 to TRBJ2-1, with D possibly TRBD2 on 6 matching bases. Germline V gives CDR1 SGHTA, CDR2 FQGNSA. This CDR3 has 14 amino acids. Trimming stripped 5 bases from V and 12 bases from J, with 20 bases between. As DNA, the CDR3 is TGTGCCAGCAGCCCCGGGGGTAGCGTTCTTGGGCAGTTCTTC. It yields the protein CASSPGGSVLGQFF.

Note on this clonotype: The junction does not match germline at one end; this may be a read error. The chain carries TRBV2 and TRBJ1-3; D is unclear. This CDR3 is built from 15 residues. Germline CDR1 reads SNHLY; CDR2 reads FYNNEI. CDR3 in DNA: TGTGTCAGCAGTTACGACTCCTTCCCCGGAAACACCATATATTTT. Its translation is CVSSYDSFPGNTIYF.

This clonotype was observed many times. The V call is TRBV25-1, the J call TRBJ1-1, with 9 positions matching TRBD1. The CDR3 sequence is 15 residues long. J gave up 2 bases and V 5 bases, and 6 bases lay outside the gene matches. Germline V lookup: CDR1 MGHDK, CDR2 SYGVNS. CDR3 amino acids: CASSLPGQGNTEAFF. DNA for the CDR3: TGTGCCAGCAGTCTCCCGGGACAGGGAAACACTGAAGCTTTCTTT.

The table lists this clonotype with a few counts. The chain uses TRBV19 and TRBJ1-2; 8 bases fit TRBD1. CDR1 and CDR2 (germline): LNHDA, SQIVND (reference sequence). The ends lost 9 bases at V and 4 bases at J; junction bases unmatched: 13. The CDR3 extends over 15 amino acids. The CDR3 nucleotides read TGTGCCAGCTCACCGGGACAGGTTATGGCCTATGGCTACACCTTC. Translation gives CASSPGQVMAYGYTF.

The V gene is TRBV30, the J gene TRBJ2-3; D is undetermined. Per germline, CDR1 GTSNPN and CDR2 SVGIG (reference sequence). CDR3 length: 12 amino acids. V was pared by 2 bases and J by 2 bases, with 5 bases between. The CDR3 nucleotides are TGTGCCTGGAGTCTGACCACAGATACGCAGTATTTT. Translating gives CAWSLTTDTQYF.

This clonotype was detected once. Compared with germline, one end of the junction differs, possibly owing to a read error. The chain couples TRBV2 to TRBJ2-7; the D is unclear. Germline loops: CDR1 SNHLY, CDR2 FYNNEI. The CDR3 has 14 residues. The CDR3 spells CASSSRRSNYEKYF. CDR3 sequence (DNA): TGTGCCAGCAGTAGCCGACGAAGCAACTACGAGAAGTACTTC.

The chain combines TRBV20-1 with TRBJ2-1; 13 bases are shared with TRBD2. The germline V gene has CDR1 DFQATT and CDR2 SNEGSKA (reference sequence). The CDR3 runs 15 residues. Trimming at V came to 4 bases and at J to 6 bases, leaving 6 bases not matched to a gene. The CDR3 DNA reads TGCAGTGCTACCCGGACTAGCGGGAGTTTCAATGAGCAGTTCTTC. Protein: CSATRTSGSFNEQFF.

Concerning this clonotype: This sequence may be a read error, since a much larger clone differs from it by one base. The chain links TRBV19 to TRBJ2-5; D remains unclear. The V gene's germline CDR1 is LNHDA and CDR2 SQIVND (reference sequence). V was trimmed by 6 bases and J by 2 bases, leaving 16 bases between them. CDR3 length: 15 amino acids. CDR3 protein: CASSPRRKLQETQYF. The DNA for the CDR3 is TGTGCCAGTAGCCCCAGACGGAAGTTACAAGAGACCCAGTACTTC.

In its sample, this clonotype was seen many times. The chain recombines TRBV6-5 with TRBJ2-1; D might be TRBD2 (5 bases). CDR1 is MNHEY, CDR2 SVGAGI, per germline. This CDR3 has 13 residues. Trimming pared 7 bases from V and 7 bases from J, leaving 14 bases between. CDR3 residues: CASNSGFGNEQFF. The CDR3 bases are TGTGCCAGCAATTCGGGATTTGGGAATGAGCAGTTCTTC.